This T cell receptor beta chain was retrieved from a study of shared clonotypes between healthy human individuals. As for this clone: Its antigen is still unknown.

This CDR3 has 15 residues. Trimming pared 0 bases from V and 0 bases from J, leaving 8 bases between. The germline V gene has CDR1 MNHEY and CDR2 SVGAGI. Assay used: immunoSEQ multiplex PCR; TCRdb lists only in-frame clones, some missing. The data contain some 500,000 clones, 95% to 96% of them singletons. Findings and limits, study-wide: Despite large depth, rarefaction showed incomplete sorted-subset sequencing.

The gene calls are TRBV6-5 and TRBJ2-5; no clear D. The sequence derives from a woman aged 25 to 45 in good health. Sequences were obtained from naive CD4+ T cells sorted from blood. As for subset: CD45RA+ positively selected. The CDR3 loop reads CASSYSGYYQETQYF. The CDR3 bases are TGTGCCAGCAGTTACTCGGGGTACTACCAAGAGACCCAGTACTTC.